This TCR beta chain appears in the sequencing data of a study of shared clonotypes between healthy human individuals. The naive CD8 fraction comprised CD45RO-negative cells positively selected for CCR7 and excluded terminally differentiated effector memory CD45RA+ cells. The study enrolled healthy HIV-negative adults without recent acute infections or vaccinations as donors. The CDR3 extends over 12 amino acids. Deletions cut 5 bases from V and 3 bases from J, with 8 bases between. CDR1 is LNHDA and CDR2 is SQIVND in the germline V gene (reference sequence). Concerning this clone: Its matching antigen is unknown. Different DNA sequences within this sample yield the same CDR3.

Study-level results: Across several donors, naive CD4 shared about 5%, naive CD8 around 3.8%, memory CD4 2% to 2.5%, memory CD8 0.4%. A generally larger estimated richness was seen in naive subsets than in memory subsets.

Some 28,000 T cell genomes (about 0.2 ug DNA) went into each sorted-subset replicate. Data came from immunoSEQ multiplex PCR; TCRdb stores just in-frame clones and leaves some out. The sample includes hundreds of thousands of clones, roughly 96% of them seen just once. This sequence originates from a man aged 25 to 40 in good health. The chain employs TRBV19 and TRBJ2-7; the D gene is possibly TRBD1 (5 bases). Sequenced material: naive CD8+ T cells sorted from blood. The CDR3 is CASSPDSYEQYF. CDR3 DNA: TGTGCCAGTAGTCCTGACAGCTACGAGCAGTACTTC.